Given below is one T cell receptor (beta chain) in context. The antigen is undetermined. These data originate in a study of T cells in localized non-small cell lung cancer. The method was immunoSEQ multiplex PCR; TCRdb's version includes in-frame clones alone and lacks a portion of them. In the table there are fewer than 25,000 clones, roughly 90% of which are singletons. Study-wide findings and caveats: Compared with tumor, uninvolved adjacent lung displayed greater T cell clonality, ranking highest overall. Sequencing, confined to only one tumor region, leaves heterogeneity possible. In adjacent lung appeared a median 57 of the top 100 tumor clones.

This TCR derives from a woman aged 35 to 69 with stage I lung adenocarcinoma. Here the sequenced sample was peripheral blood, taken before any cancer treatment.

CDR3 DNA sequence: TGCGCCAGCAGCCAAGATCGCAATCAGCCCCAGCATTTT. Amino acid sequence: CASSQDRNQPQHF. The chain employs TRBV4-3 and TRBJ1-5; D not certain. V was pared by 0 bases and J by 2 bases, with 2 bases between. The CDR3 is 13 residues long. Germline V gene data show CDR1 as LGHNA and CDR2 as YSLEER.